The source of this T cell receptor (beta chain) is a study of OX40 agonist ivuxolimab in advanced cancers. Study in general: Three partial responders included one hepatocellular carcinoma patient and two cutaneous melanoma patients. The study's findings and limits: Both CD4+ and CD8+ T cell populations in blood had undergone clonal expansion by week 6 at 0.1 to 3.0 mg/kg. What antigens the expanded peripheral T cells recognized was never established. On average, CD8+ T cells showed a greater number of expanded clones than CD4+.

To note about this clone: Its antigen is currently unknown.

TCRdb's copy holds only in-frame clones and misses some; the assay was immunoSEQ multiplex PCR. The sample consists of some 15,000 clones, about 90% of them appearing once. This receptor was obtained from an adult with an advanced solid tumor such as melanoma, head and neck, liver or kidney cancer. The sample was CD4+ or CD8+ T cells sorted from blood, taken in a trial of the OX40 agonist ivuxolimab.

The CDR3 loop reads CASSFPPRGEQFF. DNA of the CDR3: TGTGCCAGCAGCTTTCCCCCCAGGGGAGAGCAGTTCTTC. The chain has TRBV7-8 and TRBJ2-1, with D perhaps TRBD1 (6 bases). Per the germline V gene, CDR1 is SGHVS and CDR2 is FQNEAQ. V gave up 3 bases and J gave up 10 bases, with 13 bases separating them. This CDR3 has 13 amino acids.